The 28 T cell receptor beta chains below all came from one sample that was sequenced in a study of OX40 agonist ivuxolimab in advanced cancers. Library generation was performed with the immunoSEQ multiplex PCR assay. TCRdb retrieved this table from immuneACCESS and kept in-frame rearrangements only. Not all clones are present; in checked studies, unresolved V genes account for under half, and no reason is known for the remainder. The sample table records tens of thousands of clones; 86% of these occur just once. Around 6.7% of the sample is held by the ten biggest clonotypes. The sample was CD4+ or CD8+ T cells sorted from blood, taken in a trial of the OX40 agonist ivuxolimab. The source of these receptors is an adult with an advanced solid tumor such as melanoma, head and neck, liver or kidney cancer.

The chain recombines TRBV5-2 with TRBJ1-2. TRBV5-2 is classified as a pseudogene. The CDR3 runs 15 residues. CDR3 protein: CASKGHLRKTYGYTF. As DNA, the CDR3 is TGTGCCAGCAAAGGTCATTTACGAAAGACCTATGGCTACACCTTC.

CDR3: CASSDARGRVGYTF. The CDR3 coding sequence is TGTGCCAGCAGTGACGCCAGGGGGCGCGTCGGCTACACCTTC. The genes are TRBV6-1 and TRBJ1-2; 8 positions agree with TRBD1. CDR1 and CDR2 (germline): MNHNS, SASEGT. Trimming at V came to 3 bases and at J to 8 bases, leaving 8 bases not matched to a gene. This CDR3 is 14 amino acids long.

V is TRBV4-1 and J is TRBJ1-3; no firm D call. The CDR3 length is 14 residues. V dropped 1 base and J dropped 2 bases, with 6 bases sitting between them. The germline gives CDR1 MGHRA, CDR2 YSYEKL. CDR3 DNA sequence: TGCGCCAGCAGCCAAGGGGCACCTGGAAACACCATATATTTT. Translated, it gives CASSQGAPGNTIYF.

CDR3 in amino acids: CASSEGGANQPQHF. DNA of the CDR3: TGCGCCAGCAGTGAGGGGGGTGCAAATCAGCCCCAGCATTTT. The chain couples TRBV10-1 to TRBJ1-5; D is possibly TRBD1 (5 bases). This CDR3 comprises 14 residues. Per the germline V gene, CDR1 is WNHNN and CDR2 is SYGVQD (reference sequence). With 2 bases removed from V and 4 bases from J, the gap between germline ends came to 9 bases.

The V call is TRBV5-1, the J call TRBJ2-2; 9 bases agree with TRBD1. Germline V gene sequence: CDR1 SGHRS, CDR2 YFSETQ. CDR3 length: 15 amino acids. With 4 bases clipped from V and 7 bases from J, the junction kept 8 bases outside the gene matches. CDR3 sequence reads: CASSPRTGVGGELFF. In nucleotides, the CDR3 is TGCGCCAGCAGCCCGCGGACAGGGGTGGGCGGGGAGCTGTTTTTT.

This sequence joins TRBV27 and TRBJ2-1; 7 bases line up with TRBD1. The CDR3 length is 14 residues. Germline assignment: CDR1 MNHEY and CDR2 SMNVEV (reference sequence). J gave up 3 bases and V 5 bases, and 4 bases lay outside the gene matches. CDR3 region: CASSQTGVYNEQFF. The CDR3 DNA is TGTGCCAGCAGTCAAACAGGGGTCTACAATGAGCAGTTCTTC.

The table lists this clone with a count of one. The V and J genes are TRBV6-6 and TRBJ1-4, with D tentatively TRBD1 (5 bases). V shed 4 bases and J shed 4 bases, with 7 bases lying between them. The CDR3 is 13 residues long. Germline V CDR1 and CDR2: MNHNY, SVGAGI (reference sequence). This CDR3 is CASSWDFNEKLFF. Written as DNA, the CDR3 is TGTGCCAGCAGTTGGGACTTTAATGAAAAACTGTTTTTT.

V usage is TRBV7-2 and J usage is TRBJ2-7; 8 nucleotides align to TRBD2. Germline values: CDR1 SGHTA, CDR2 FQGNSA. This CDR3 region has 17 residues. Trimming removed 2 bases from V and 0 bases from J; junction bases left unmatched: 9. This CDR3 is CASSLRRGGRTSYEQYF. DNA of the CDR3: TGTGCCAGCAGCTTAAGGCGTGGCGGGAGGACCTCCTACGAGCAGTACTTC.

This clone occurred once. This specimen includes other DNA sequences encoding the same CDR3. The CDR3 loop is CASSPGLNTEAFF. Written as DNA, the CDR3 is TGTGCCAGCTCACCAGGGCTGAACACTGAAGCTTTCTTT. This chain uses TRBV18 with TRBJ1-1; D not resolved. Germline CDR1 KGHSH, CDR2 LQKENI. V gave up 2 bases and J gave up 0 bases, with 4 bases separating them. This CDR3 has 13 amino acids. The whole variable domain, remainder taken from reference TRBV18 and TRBJ1-1, is NAGVMQNPRHLVRRRGQEARLRCSPMKGHSHVYWYRQLPEEGLKFMVYLQKENIIDESGMPKERFSAEFPKEGPSILRIQQVVRGDSAAYFCASSPGLNTEAFFGQGTRLTVV.

The V gene is TRBV6-6, the J gene TRBJ1-2; D gene unclear. Germline V gene data show CDR1 as MNHNY and CDR2 as SVGAGI (reference sequence). This CDR3 is built from 14 residues. V was cut by 5 bases and J by 8 bases, with 18 bases left in between. CDR3 coding DNA: TGTGCCAGCAGTACCCTAGGCAGTGATGGGGGCTACACCTTC. Its translation: CASSTLGSDGGYTF.

V and J are TRBV5-1 and TRBJ1-2; D may be TRBD1 (5 bases). This CDR3 contains 16 residues. V dropped 3 bases and J dropped 1 base, with 16 bases sitting between them. Germline-derived CDR1 and CDR2 are SGHRS and YFSETQ. CDR3 amino acids: CASSSDRRVFNYGYTF. The CDR3 DNA follows: TGCGCCAGCAGCTCAGACAGACGCGTTTTTAACTATGGCTACACCTTC.

The rearrangement joins TRBV7-9 to TRBJ1-4; tentative D call: TRBD1 (5 bases). The germline V gene encodes CDR1 SEHNR and CDR2 FQNEAQ (reference sequence). The V gene lost 8 bases and the J gene lost 6 bases, with 16 bases spanning the gap. The CDR3 is 14 amino acids. The CDR3 sequence: CASGAGAGYEKLFF. In nucleotides, the CDR3 is TGTGCCAGCGGTGCCGGGGCCGGGTATGAAAAACTGTTTTTT.

This chain joins TRBV5-6 and TRBJ1-2, with D unclear. The germline V and J ends were trimmed by 0 bases and 0 bases, with 12 bases remaining between them. CDR1 and CDR2 (germline): SGHDT, YYEEEE. This CDR3 region has 16 residues. In DNA form, the CDR3 reads TGTGCCAGCAGCTTGGTTCGTAGGTACTCTAACTATGGCTACACCTTC. Translated, it gives CASSLVRRYSNYGYTF.

This sequence joins TRBV7-9 and TRBJ1-4; D is ambiguous. This CDR3 region has 14 residues. V was cut by 0 bases and J by 4 bases, with 6 bases left in between. Germline V gene data show CDR1 as SEHNR and CDR2 as FQNEAQ (reference sequence). The CDR3: CASSLAGLNEKLFF. The CDR3, as DNA: TGTGCCAGCAGCTTAGCAGGGCTTAATGAAAAACTGTTTTTT. Full variable domain (outside the CDR3, taken from reference TRBV7-9 and TRBJ1-4): DTGVSQNPRHKITKRGQNVTFRCDPISEHNRLYWYRQTLGQGPEFLTYFQNEAQLEKSRLLSDRFSAERPKGSFSTLEIQRTEQGDSAMYLCASSLAGLNEKLFFGSGTQLSVL.

V and J are TRBV2 and TRBJ2-5; the match to TRBD1 covers 7 bases. V dropped 4 bases and J dropped 2; count of bases not matched to a gene: 1. Per germline, CDR1 SNHLY and CDR2 FYNNEI. This CDR3 is 13 amino acids long. This chain's CDR3 is CASSGDSQETQYF. Here the CDR3 DNA reads TGTGCCAGCAGTGGGGACAGTCAAGAGACCCAGTACTTC.

J is TRBJ2-1 and V is TRBV7-6; D perhaps matches TRBD2 (7 bases). V gave up 4 bases and J gave up 7 bases, with 17 bases separating them. CDR1 and CDR2 from the germline V gene are SGHVS and FNYEAQ. There are 15 residues in the CDR3. The chain's CDR3 is CASSSQGGDLNEQFF. CDR3 sequence (DNA): TGTGCCAGCAGCTCCCAAGGGGGGGATCTTAATGAGCAGTTCTTC.

This clone was observed a single time. The CDR3 sequence: CASSSRGTQTSGANVLTF. The CDR3 DNA follows: TGTGCCAGCAGCTCCAGGGGGACCCAGACCTCTGGGGCCAACGTCCTGACTTTC. The chain carries TRBV5-4 and TRBJ2-6; 7 bases match TRBD1. The CDR3 runs 18 residues. Unmatched junction bases numbered 9, after V lost 3 bases and J lost 0 bases. Germline CDR1 reads SGHNT; CDR2 reads YYREEE (reference sequence).

The rearrangement links TRBV5-1 to TRBJ1-1; D is undetermined. Per the germline V gene, CDR1 is SGHRS and CDR2 is YFSETQ. This CDR3 region has 15 residues. V lost 0 bases to trimming and J lost 6 bases, with 15 bases between them. As DNA, the CDR3 is TGCGCCAGCAGCTTGGCGGTTGTTGGTACGGCTGAAGCTTTCTTT. As protein: CASSLAVVGTAEAFF.

This chain links TRBV28 with TRBJ2-5; D gene uncertain. V was trimmed by 3 bases and J by 7 bases, leaving 9 bases between them. In germline, CDR1 is MDHEN, CDR2 SYDVKM. The CDR3 is 12 amino acids. The CDR3 DNA reads TGTGCCAGCAGTTTGGTGGGGTCGACCCAGTACTTC. This translates into CASSLVGSTQYF.

The V and J genes are TRBV5-4 and TRBJ2-1; D uncertain. The germline V gene encodes CDR1 SGHNT and CDR2 YYREEE (reference sequence). The length of the CDR3 is 13 residues. Trimming left V 1 base short and J 8 bases short, with 10 bases between. CDR3 sequence (DNA): TGTGCCAGCAGCTTGACCCGCGATGATGAGCAGTTCTTC. Translation gives CASSLTRDDEQFF.

The chain recombines TRBV12-5 with TRBJ2-5, with D hard to call. Trimming shortened V by 6 bases and J by 1 base, and 12 bases separated the two germline ends. Germline V gene lookup returns CDR1 LGHNT and CDR2 FRNRAP. This CDR3 spans 14 amino acids. The CDR3 nucleotides read TGTGCTAGTGGCCCAACCGGTCTCCAAGAGACCCAGTACTTC. Its translation is CASGPTGLQETQYF.

A remark on this clone: Other DNA sequences of this sample code for an identical CDR3. The chain has TRBV6-5 and TRBJ1-1, with 7 bases identical to TRBD1. J lost 3 bases, V lost 0 bases, and 4 bases had no gene match. This CDR3 has 15 residues. Germline CDR1 reads MNHEY; CDR2 reads SVGAGI. The chain's CDR3 is CASSYSPGGDTEAFF. The CDR3 coding sequence is TGTGCCAGCAGTTACTCGCCAGGGGGGGACACTGAAGCTTTCTTT.

This clone was seen a few times. The chain couples TRBV7-9 to TRBJ1-1; unclear D gene. Germline V CDR1 and CDR2: SEHNR, FQNEAQ (reference sequence). The CDR3 is 13 residues long. V was trimmed by 2 bases and J by 4 bases, leaving 8 bases between them. This CDR3 is CASSLQLSTEAFF. DNA of the CDR3: TGTGCCAGCAGCTTACAATTGTCCACTGAAGCTTTCTTT.

V is TRBV5-1 and J is TRBJ1-1, with D perhaps TRBD1 (5 bases). This CDR3 has 13 residues. The V end lost 4 bases, the J end lost 4 bases, and 11 bases lay between the germline ends. Germline lookup yields CDR1 SGHRS and CDR2 YFSETQ. The CDR3 coding sequence is TGCGCCAGCAGCGGGGGGTCGGGCACTGAAGCTTTCTTT. It specifies CASSGGSGTEAFF.

The rearrangement uses TRBV27 and TRBJ2-3; TRBD1 agrees at 9 bases. V lost 7 bases to trimming and J lost 1 base; unmatched junction nucleotides: 3. The germline CDR1 and CDR2 sequences are MNHEY and SMNVEV (reference sequence). This CDR3 is 14 amino acids long. CDR3 DNA: TGTGCCAGCACCGACAGGGGGGGCACAGATACGCAGTATTTT. Translated, it gives CASTDRGGTDTQYF.

The chain has TRBV6-5 and TRBJ1-6; no clear D gene. V was pared by 2 bases and J by 7 bases, with 15 bases between. This CDR3 has 16 amino acids. From germline, CDR1 is MNHEY and CDR2 SVGAGI. The CDR3 DNA is TGTGCCAGCAGTTACCTCGGGCCGGGTGTCAATTCACCCCTCCACTTT. As protein: CASSYLGPGVNSPLHF.

The V gene is TRBV2, the J gene TRBJ1-2, with TRBD1 matching 9 bases. The V gene's germline CDR1 is SNHLY and CDR2 FYNNEI. Trimming took 7 bases from V and 5 from J; bases not matched to a gene: 8. This CDR3 contains 14 residues. The CDR3 reads CASIAGTGLYGYTF. Written as DNA, the CDR3 is TGTGCCAGCATTGCCGGGACAGGGCTTTATGGCTACACCTTC.

This chain links TRBV23-1 with TRBJ2-3; 9 bases match TRBD1. TRBV23-1 falls under the ORF class, with uncertain function. The CDR3 runs to 16 residues. After removal of 2 bases from V and 4 bases from J, the junction contained 7 bases not matched to a gene. CDR3 DNA: TGCGCCAGCAGTCAAGCGGACAGGGGCCCGCCAGATACGCAGTATTTT. Its protein product is CASSQADRGPPDTQYF.